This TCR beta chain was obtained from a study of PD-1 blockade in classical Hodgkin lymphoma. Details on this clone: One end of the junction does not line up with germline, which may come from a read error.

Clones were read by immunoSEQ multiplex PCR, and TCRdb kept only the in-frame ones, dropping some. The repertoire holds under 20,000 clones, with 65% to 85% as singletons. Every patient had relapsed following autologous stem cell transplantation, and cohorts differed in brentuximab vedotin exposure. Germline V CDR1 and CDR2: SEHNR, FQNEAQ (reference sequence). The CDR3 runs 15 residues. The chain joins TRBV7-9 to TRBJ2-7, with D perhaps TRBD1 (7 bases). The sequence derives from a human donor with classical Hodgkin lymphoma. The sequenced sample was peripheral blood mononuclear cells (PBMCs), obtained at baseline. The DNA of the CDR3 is TGTGCCAGCAGCCTAGCGACAGGGTACTCCTACGAGCAGTACTTC. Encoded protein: CASSLATGYSYEQYF. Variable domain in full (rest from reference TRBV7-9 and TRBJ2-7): DTGVSQNPRHKITKRGQNVTFRCDPISEHNRLYWYRQTLGQGPEFLTYFQNEAQLEKSRLLSDRFSAERPKGSFSTLEIQRTEQGDSAMYLCASSLATGYSYEQYFGPGTRLTVT.